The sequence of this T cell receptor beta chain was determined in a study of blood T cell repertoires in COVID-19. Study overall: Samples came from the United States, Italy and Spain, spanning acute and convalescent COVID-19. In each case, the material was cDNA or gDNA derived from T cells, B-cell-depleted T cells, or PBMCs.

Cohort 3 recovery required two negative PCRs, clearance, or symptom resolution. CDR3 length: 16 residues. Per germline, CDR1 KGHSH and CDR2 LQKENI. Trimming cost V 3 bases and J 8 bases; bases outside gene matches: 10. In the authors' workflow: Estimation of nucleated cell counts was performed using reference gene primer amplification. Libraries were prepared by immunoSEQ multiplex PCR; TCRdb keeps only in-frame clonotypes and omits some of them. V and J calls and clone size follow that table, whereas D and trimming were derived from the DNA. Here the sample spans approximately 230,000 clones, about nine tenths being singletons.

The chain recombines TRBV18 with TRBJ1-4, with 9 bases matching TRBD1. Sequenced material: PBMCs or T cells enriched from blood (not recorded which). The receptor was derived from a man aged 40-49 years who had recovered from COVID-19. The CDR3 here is CASSPITGQGQEKLFF. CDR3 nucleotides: TGTGCCAGCTCACCTATAACGGGACAGGGACAAGAAAAACTGTTTTTT.